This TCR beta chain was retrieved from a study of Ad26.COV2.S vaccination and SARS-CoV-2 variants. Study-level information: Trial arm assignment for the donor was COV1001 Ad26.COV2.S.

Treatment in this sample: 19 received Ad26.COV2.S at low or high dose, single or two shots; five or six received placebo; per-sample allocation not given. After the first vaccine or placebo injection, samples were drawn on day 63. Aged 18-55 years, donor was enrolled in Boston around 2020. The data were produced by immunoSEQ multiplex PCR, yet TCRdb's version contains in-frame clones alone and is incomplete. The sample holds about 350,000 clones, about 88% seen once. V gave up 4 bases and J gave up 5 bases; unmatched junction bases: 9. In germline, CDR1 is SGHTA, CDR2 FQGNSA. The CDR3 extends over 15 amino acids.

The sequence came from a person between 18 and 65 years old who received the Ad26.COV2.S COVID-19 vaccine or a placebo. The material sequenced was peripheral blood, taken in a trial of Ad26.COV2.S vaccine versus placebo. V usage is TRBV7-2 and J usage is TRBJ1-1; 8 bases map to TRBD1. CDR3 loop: CASSYPTGVRTEAFF. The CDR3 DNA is TGTGCCAGCAGCTACCCGACAGGGGTTCGGACTGAAGCTTTCTTT.